This T cell receptor beta chain is from a study of cytomegalovirus exposure and HLA in healthy donors. Between the trimmed V and J ends, which lost 1 base and 2 bases, there was a span of 9 bases. From germline, CDR1 is SGHAT and CDR2 FQNNGV. CDR3 length: 14 residues. PCR involved 60 Vbeta and 13 Jbeta primers. The repertoire was sequenced with immunoSEQ multiplex PCR; TCRdb's copy has only in-frame clones and lacks some. The table includes 130,000 or so clones, about 64% detected once. This TCR was sampled from a woman in her thirties or forties in good health and CMV-seronegative. This rearrangement joins TRBV11-2 to TRBJ2-7; a possible D gene is TRBD2 (6 bases). The sequencing sample was made of PBMCs. Written as DNA, the CDR3 is TGTGCCAGCAGCTTAGGGGGGGTCCCCTACGAGCAGTACTTC. Translated, it gives CASSLGGVPYEQYF.